This T cell receptor (beta chain) was recovered during a study of cytomegalovirus exposure and HLA in healthy donors (dated by TCRdb to between 2016 and 2019). For the study in its entirety: An earlier analysis of approximately 590 of the donors reported 250 to 350 Gb of sequence data and roughly 110 million unique TCR beta sequences from about 200 million T cells. Among some 400 genotyped donors of the cohort, an average of about 240,000 unique TCR beta nucleotide sequences were sequenced per donor, 15% to 20% of them non-productive. The aim of the study was to test whether cataloging public T cell receptors could identify signatures of past pathogen exposure. The study profiled the T cell repertoires of hundreds of subjects by immunosequencing and related them to cytomegalovirus serostatus. All discovery cohort repertoires had been generated using a single sequencing platform. Approximately 300 gigabases of sequencing data and tens of millions of unique TCR sequences made up an early release that covered 500 to 650 HLA-typed donors. Besides the first cohort of about 730 subjects, a separate validation cohort made up of some 110 different subjects was used. In a later genetic analysis, genome-wide SNP genotypes for about 55% of the 666 donors were used, and that subset was treated as a discovery cohort. Because of strong linkage in the cohort, roughly five DR-DQ haplotypes were treated as single units for association and clustering. The number of typed donors differed by locus: 629-630 for A, B, C, DRB1 and DQB1; 500 to 550 for DQA1; 600 to 610 for DPA1; and about 450 for DPB1. An earlier analysis of some 500 of the donors applied high-throughput TCR beta sequencing to assess whether each TCR beta V gene segment acted as functional or pseudogenic. A later analysis re-examined previously published TCR beta repertoires from around 670 donors and added high-resolution HLA genotyping to investigate patterns of TCR occurrence. Donor age, sex, ethnicity and CMV serostatus were collected together with the repertoire data. Rather than using new phenotypic data, the later analysis identified candidate immune exposures from TCR beta sequences and from how often those sequences occurred across donors. Among the roughly 410 genotyped donors, 75% to 90% belonged to the genetic ancestry cluster associated with self-reported Caucasian donors. The study combined high-throughput TCR immunosequencing, statistical association of individual TCRs with disease status, and machine learning to predict cytomegalovirus infection status. Both class I and class II loci were covered by HLA typing, at four-digit resolution. Overall results and qualifications from the work: HLA typing was unavailable for some donors at each locus, so association tests used only the typed subset. Because counts were too low, seventeen rarely observed V segments, including chromosome 9 orphons, were excluded from the earlier analysis of around 640 of the donors. The study listed 164 TCR beta chains as associated with cytomegalovirus. Several of the top co-occurrence clusters appeared to be linked to parvovirus B19, influenza, CMV and Epstein-Barr virus, according to a later analysis. The only immune exposure information available for the cohort was CMV serostatus. In a later analysis, the rate of TCR association differed among HLA loci, with DRB1 alleles having the most associated TCRs and HLA-C alleles having the fewest. Compared with equally common non-associated chains, HLA-associated TCR beta chains in a later analysis were more clonally expanded and had lower generation probabilities. A cluster of highly shared sequence variants was judged likely to represent a technical artifact of the sequencing pipeline. Linkage disequilibrium might explain the correlated functional status among segregating V segments, but an unknown experimental factor could not be ruled out. The classifier was reported to diagnose cytomegalovirus status with high specificity and sensitivity in both the original cohort and the validation cohort. The authors suggested that the approach could potentially be extended to other disease states and immunological phenotypes. In a later analysis, 16,951 TCR beta sequences were associated with specific HLA alleles at a false discovery rate of 0.05. Across donors, most TCR sequences were observed very rarely, whereas some public TCRs were present in many individuals. In an earlier analysis of 587 of the donors, most TCR beta V segments were observed in productive rearrangements about 90% or about 30% of the time, broadly matching IMGT annotations. A further reported finding was that TCR beta sequences accurately predicted the HLA-A and HLA-B alleles for most subjects in the first cohort. This cohort had only TCR beta chains sequenced, and the lack of alpha or paired-chain data limited which features could be detected. In vitro tests confirmed that a few of the cytomegalovirus-associated TCR beta chains recognize cytomegalovirus antigens. A later analysis found that most CMV-associated TCR beta chains appeared HLA-restricted, with HLA associations seemingly driven largely by CMV exposure. A later genetic analysis reported fewer N-insertions in productive TCRs among donors in an Asian-associated ancestry cluster than the roughly 690-donor mean. A later genetic analysis associated a missense DCLRE1C variant with V-gene and J-gene trimming of TCR beta chains, and an independent cohort replicated the association. When HLA alleles, especially DR and DQ, strongly co-occurred, TCR associations were difficult to assign to individual alleles. Roughly uniform sequencing depth across donors was assumed in presence/absence analyses, although this assumption may not hold.

The cohort comprised 670 or so healthy bone marrow donors. Cohort members were all nominally healthy when sampled, although unrecorded immune exposures were likely present. The donor was CMV seronegative and was included in the group of around 320 seronegative cohort members. Every donor gave a peripheral blood sample, and the peripheral blood mononuclear cells from that sample were used for TCR beta sequencing. The Qiagen DNeasy Blood Extraction Kit was used to extract genomic DNA from the blood cell samples. Library generation was performed with the immunoSEQ multiplex PCR assay. For the multiplex PCR, a mixture combining 60 forward primers for TCR Vbeta segments and 13 reverse primers for TCR Jbeta segments was used. Amplification of the CDR3 region of rearranged TCR beta genes was performed with a multiplex PCR assay on genomic DNA. On the Illumina HiSeq System, the amplified TCR beta libraries were sequenced as 87-base-pair reads. As for how the authors treated the data: A later analysis counted approximately 76 million unique TCR beta chains across the 690 or so repertoires, and 9.5 million to 11 million of these chains were shared by at least two donors. A nearest-neighbor algorithm error-corrected the raw reads and collapsed the reads into unique sequences, merging closely related sequences to remove PCR and sequencing errors. To assign V, D and J gene segments, CDR3 sequences were aligned to IMGT reference sequences. For a sequence to be retained, a match of at least six nucleotides was required to both a V gene segment and a J gene segment. A rearrangement counted as productive if the CDR3 had no stop codons and remained in frame with V and J, and every other rearrangement counted as non-productive. CDR3 was defined by IMGT convention, running from the second conserved V-encoded cysteine to the conserved J-encoded phenylalanine. The earlier analysis of fewer than 700 of the donors excluded sequences that lacked an unambiguous match to a single V gene segment. In an earlier analysis of 587 of the donors, V segments were called functional above 56.7% productive rearrangements and were called segregating when the between-donor standard deviation exceeded 5%. To diagnose cytomegalovirus status from the catalog of TCR beta chain sequences, a statistical classification framework was built. In a later analysis, V and J genes were assigned by comparing TCR nucleotide sequences against IMGT/GENE-DB human TR gene sequences. A later analysis assigned CDR3 sequences and most-parsimonious VDJ recombination scenarios with the TCRdist pipeline. In a later analysis, each TCR beta chain was defined by its CDR3 amino acid sequence together with its V-gene family, and reads lacking a unique V-gene family were excluded. A later analysis removed 550 to 700 highly shared, low-generation-probability nucleotide sequences to deal with suspected cross-contamination and a sequencing artifact. In a later analysis, a clonal expansion index was calculated for each public chain from normalized within-repertoire ranks of inferred template counts. Generation probabilities in a later analysis came from a VDJ recombination model fitted to out-of-frame rearrangements, and those results were checked against IGoR. Hypergeometric tests were used in a later analysis to score TCR-TCR, TCR-HLA and TCR-CMV co-occurrence, with a repertoire-size bias correction applied to the TCR pairs. A later analysis estimated false discovery rates by permuting HLA or CMV assignments 20 times. In a later analysis, co-occurring TCRs were grouped using DBSCAN, and TCRdist sequence similarity was added for clustering within HLA-allele-positive subsets. Repertoires with fewer than 30,000 or more than 120,000 public chains, plus five repertoires with anomalous nucleotide sharing, were excluded from co-occurrence clustering. TCRdb mirrors the immuneACCESS table, restricted to in-frame sequences. Some clones are absent from its copies; in checked studies, under half trace to an unresolved V gene, and the reason for the others is unknown. V and J calls and clone size follow that table, whereas D and trimming were derived from the DNA. The sample contains roughly 150,000 clones, 80% to 90% of them found a single time. The ten largest clones capture 2% to 3% of the sample.

Concerning this clone itself: Its target antigen remains unknown. The sample holds no much larger clone one base away, and base qualities are not on file.

The source of this sequence is a male donor in good health and CMV-seronegative. Sample: PBMCs.

CDR3 region: CASSLRTYRQEDYGYTF. The DNA sequence is as follows: TGTGCCAGCAGTTTACGTACGTATCGACAGGAGGACTATGGCTACACCTTC. The rearrangement joined TRBV28 to TRBJ1-2, and possibly TRBD1, on 6 matching bases. From the cysteine up to the phenylalanine, the CDR3 has a length of 17 residues. Only the CDR3 portion is preserved as DNA: 51 bases, with reading frame beginning at the first base. Trimming removed 2 bases from V and 3 bases from J, leaving 19 bases between the germline ends. For CDR1 and CDR2, the germline V gene lists MDHEN and SYDVKM.